Below, 25 T cell receptor beta chains from the same sample are listed, as sequenced in a study of T cell responses to AZD1222 COVID-19 vaccine. Data came from immunoSEQ multiplex PCR; TCRdb stores just in-frame clones and leaves some out. The profile covers 100,000 or so clones, with nearly 90% appearing a single time and around 2.7% taken by the ten largest. Source: peripheral blood, taken on day 0 of AZD1222 vaccination. Source of these receptors: an adult in good health.

The chain employs TRBV3-1 (or the pseudogene TRBV3-2) and TRBJ2-7; D gene unclear. Germline V gene sequence: CDR1 LGHDT, CDR2 YNNKEL (reference sequence). The CDR3 runs to 11 residues. Trimming removed 1 base at V and 7 bases at J, with 5 bases between. The CDR3: CASSQGGEQYV. The CDR3 DNA sequence: TGTGCCAGCAGCCAAGGGGGTGAGCAGTACGTC.

The chain carries TRBV19 and TRBJ1-5; no reliable D call. Germline CDR1 and CDR2: LNHDA and SQIVND (reference sequence). V shed 0 bases and J shed 1 base, with 22 bases lying between them. The CDR3 runs 20 residues. CDR3 coding DNA: TGTGCCAGTAGTATAGATCGGTGGCAGGCAGCCGGATCGAGCAATCAGCCCCAGCATTTT. Translating it yields CASSIDRWQAAGSSNQPQHF.

This rearrangement joins TRBV27 to TRBJ2-2; D gene ambiguous. V gave up 3 bases and J gave up 2 bases, with 10 bases separating them. The germline V gene has CDR1 MNHEY and CDR2 SMNVEV (reference sequence). This CDR3 contains 15 residues. CDR3 loop: CASSFSTLNTGELFF. CDR3 coding DNA: TGTGCCAGCAGTTTCTCCACCCTTAACACCGGGGAGCTGTTTTTT.

This clone appeared once. The rearrangement uses TRBV4-3 and TRBJ1-2; 8 positions agree with TRBD1. The CDR3 spans 17 residues. V gave up 8 bases and J gave up 4 bases; unmatched junction bases: 18. Germline loops: CDR1 LGHNA, CDR2 YSLEER. In DNA form, the CDR3 reads TGCGCCAGCCCGATTGCAAGGCCGACAGGGGATTCCTATGGCTACACCTTC. Translated: CASPIARPTGDSYGYTF.

For this clone: The junction differs from germline at one of its ends, possibly a read error. V gene TRBV5-1 combines with J gene TRBJ2-1; D may match TRBD1 or TRBD2 (5 bases each). Germline V gives CDR1 SGHRS, CDR2 YFSETQ. The CDR3 is 15 amino acids. For the CDR3, the DNA is TGTGCCAGCAGCTTGGTTGGGACGGGCTTCAATGAGCAGTTCTTC. Its translation: CASSLVGTGFNEQFF. Full variable domain (remainder filled in from reference TRBV5-1 and TRBJ2-1): KAGVTQTPRYLIKTRGQQVTLSCSPISGHRSVSWYQQTPGQGLQFLFEYFSETQRNKGNFPGRFSGRQFSNSRSEMNVSTLELGDSALYLCASSLVGTGFNEQFFGPGTRLTVL.

Details on this clone: At one boundary the junction diverges from the germline segment, which might be a read error. V and J are TRBV24-1 and TRBJ2-5, with 7 bases that match TRBD1. The germline V gene encodes CDR1 KGHDR and CDR2 SFDVKD. This CDR3 comprises 13 residues. CDR3 amino acids: CATKGQTKESQYF. The CDR3, as DNA: TGTGCCACCAAGGGACAGACGAAAGAGTCCCAGTACTTC.

The V call is TRBV20-1, the J call TRBJ1-1, with TRBD1 identical over 7 bases. Germline CDR1 is DFQATT and CDR2 is SNEGSKA (reference sequence). The CDR3 sequence is 11 residues long. V dropped 7 bases and J dropped 4; count of bases not matched to a gene: 3. The CDR3 DNA sequence: TGCAGTGACCACAGGGGCACTGAAGCTTTCTTT. Translating it yields CSDHRGTEAFF.

The chain couples TRBV7-8 to TRBJ1-2; D is unresolved. Germline V gene data show CDR1 as SGHVS and CDR2 as FQNEAQ. CDR3 size: 13 residues. The V end lost 5 bases, the J end lost 8 bases, and 15 bases lay between the germline ends. CDR3 sequence: CASSPYGEVGYTF. The CDR3 nucleotides read TGTGCCAGCAGCCCCTACGGGGAGGTAGGCTACACCTTC.

This chain joins TRBV5-1 and TRBJ2-7, with 8 bases lining up with TRBD1. The CDR3 length is 14 residues. V trimming: 3 bases; J trimming: 5 bases; junction bases outside the gene matches: 7. Germline V gives CDR1 SGHRS, CDR2 YFSETQ. Here the CDR3 DNA reads TGCGCCAGCAGCTACACAGGGGGTACCCACGAGCAGTACTTC. Its protein product is CASSYTGGTHEQYF.

The sample holds one count of this clone. The genes are TRBV6-2 or TRBV6-3 and TRBJ1-2; the D gene is possibly TRBD1 (6 bases). Germline CDR1 reads MNHEY; CDR2 reads SVGEGT. CDR3 length equals 16 residues. Trimming left V 2 bases short and J 0 bases short, with 13 bases between. CDR3 region: CASSYTGTKTNYGYTF. The CDR3 DNA reads as TGTGCCAGCAGTTACACGGGGACAAAAACTAACTATGGCTACACCTTC.

This clone was detected only a few times. V gene TRBV6-1 combines with J gene TRBJ2-7; TRBD2 is a possible D gene (6 bases). Looked up from germline, CDR1 is MNHNS and CDR2 is SASEGT. Trimming took off 1 base at V and 4 bases at J, with 14 bases between the two ends. The CDR3 extends over 15 amino acids. CDR3 nucleotide sequence: TGTGCCAGCAGTGAAGGCGTGGAGGGCGGGTACGAGCAGTACGTC. It translates to CASSEGVEGGYEQYV.

The chain links TRBV12-3 or TRBV12-4 to TRBJ1-5, with D maybe TRBD1 (5 bases). The CDR3 contains 13 residues. V gave up 1 base and J gave up 5 bases, with 6 bases separating them. CDR3 sequence (DNA): TGTGCCAGCAGTTTAGGGGGGTATCAGCCCCAGCATTTT. Amino acids: CASSLGGYQPQHF.

This chain links TRBV5-1 with TRBJ2-3, with D perhaps TRBD2 (6 bases). CDR3 length equals 13 residues. V was trimmed by 5 bases and J by 2 bases, leaving 9 bases between them. Germline-derived CDR1 and CDR2 are SGHRS and YFSETQ. The CDR3 nucleotides are TGCGCCAGCAGGGAGGGATTCACAGATACGCAGTATTTT. It is translated as CASREGFTDTQYF.

The DNA for the CDR3 is TGTGCCAGCAGTTTCCGGGACAGGGCGGGCGGGGAGCTGTTTTTT. This sequence encodes CASSFRDRAGGELFF. The chain joins TRBV4-2 to TRBJ2-2, with 9 bases lining up with TRBD1. The CDR3 has 15 amino acids. V was clipped by 6 bases and J by 7 bases; unmatched bases: 9. Germline V gene lookup returns CDR1 LGHNA and CDR2 YNFKEQ.

The chain is built from TRBV7-9 and TRBJ1-1; D may be TRBD1 (5 bases). The V and J ends lost 1 base and 3 bases respectively, with 9 bases between them. Germline CDR1 and CDR2: SEHNR and FQNEAQ (reference sequence). The CDR3 spans 14 residues. This CDR3 is CASSLDWGDTEAFF. In DNA, the CDR3 is TGTGCCAGCAGCTTAGATTGGGGGGACACTGAAGCTTTCTTT.

J is TRBJ1-3 and V is TRBV9, with D perhaps matching TRBD1 (5 bases). CDR1 and CDR2 from the germline V gene are SGDLS and YYNGEE. Trimming stripped 4 bases from V and 0 bases from J, with 14 bases between. The CDR3 contains 16 residues. CDR3 region: CASSQGGPPSGNTIYF. The CDR3 coding sequence is TGTGCCAGCAGCCAGGGTGGGCCCCCCTCTGGAAACACCATATATTTT.

The rearrangement joins TRBV7-2 to TRBJ2-1; unclear D gene. The CDR3 covers 13 residues. V lost 3 bases and J lost 4, with 7 bases in between. From germline, CDR1 is SGHTA and CDR2 FQGNSA. CDR3 DNA sequence: TGTGCCAGCAGCTTGGGAAAGTACAATGAGCAGTTCTTC. Translation: CASSLGKYNEQFF.

The chain is built from TRBV25-1 and TRBJ2-1; a possible D gene is TRBD2 (6 bases). The CDR3 runs to 16 residues. Germline CDR1 MGHDK, CDR2 SYGVNS. The germline V and J ends were trimmed by 2 bases and 2 bases, with 13 bases remaining between them. The CDR3 sequence is CASSEQLREAYNEQFF. The CDR3 DNA reads TGTGCCAGCAGTGAACAATTGCGGGAAGCCTACAATGAGCAGTTCTTC.

The chain recombines TRBV6-4 with TRBJ2-7; D assignment may be TRBD1 or TRBD2 (5 bases each). Germline V gives CDR1 MRHNA, CDR2 SNTAGT. V shed 8 bases and J shed 4 bases, with 21 bases lying between them. The CDR3 runs to 15 residues. The CDR3 loop reads CASSTRGPRFYEQYV. In DNA form, the CDR3 reads TGTGCCAGCTCCACGAGGGGACCCAGATTTTACGAGCAGTACGTC.

This chain connects TRBV5-1 to TRBJ2-2; D unclear. Trimming stripped 2 bases from V and 3 bases from J, with 2 bases between. There are 12 residues in the CDR3. Germline loops: CDR1 SGHRS, CDR2 YFSETQ. The CDR3 loop reads CASSLYTGELFF. Here the CDR3 DNA reads TGCGCCAGCAGCTTATACACCGGGGAGCTGTTTTTT. Supplemented by reference TRBV5-1 and TRBJ2-2, the full variable domain reads KAGVTQTPRYLIKTRGQQVTLSCSPISGHRSVSWYQQTPGQGLQFLFEYFSETQRNKGNFPGRFSGRQFSNSRSEMNVSTLELGDSALYLCASSLYTGELFFGEGSRLTVL.

The CDR3 protein is CASTKDLMNTEAFF. The CDR3 nucleotides read TGTGCCAGCACCAAAGACCTTATGAACACTGAAGCTTTCTTT. V gene TRBV2 combines with J gene TRBJ1-1; D unresolved. Germline V CDR1 and CDR2: SNHLY, FYNNEI. This CDR3 has 14 residues. Trimming shortened V by 7 bases and J by 0 bases, and 12 bases separated the two germline ends.

The chain uses TRBV7-4 and TRBJ1-4; no definite D call. The ends were cut back, 4 bases at V and 7 bases at J, with 13 bases in the middle. The CDR3 totals 14 residues. Germline V gives CDR1 SGHVT, CDR2 SQSDAQ. This CDR3 reads CASSSPMVSEKLFF. CDR3 coding DNA: TGTGCCAGCAGCTCCCCTATGGTCAGTGAAAAACTGTTTTTT.

The gene calls are TRBV3-1 (or the pseudogene TRBV3-2) and TRBJ2-7; no firm D call. Germline assignment: CDR1 LGHDT and CDR2 YNNKEL (reference sequence). The ends were cut back, 0 bases at V and 11 bases at J, with 17 bases in the middle. CDR3 size: 14 residues. The CDR3: CASSQDASGVKEYF. For the CDR3, the DNA is TGTGCCAGCAGCCAAGACGCGTCCGGCGTAAAAGAGTACTTC.

This chain connects TRBV5-8 to TRBJ2-1, with D perhaps assigned TRBD1 or TRBD2 (5 bases each). V was clipped by 4 bases and J by 3 bases, with 11 bases between them. The germline gives CDR1 SGHTS, CDR2 YDEGEE. The CDR3 runs 14 residues. The CDR3 reads CASSGGEFYNEQFF. In DNA form, the CDR3 reads TGTGCCAGCAGCGGGGGAGAGTTCTACAATGAGCAGTTCTTC.

As regards this clone: A junction end diverges from the germline sequence, so it may reflect a read error. The chain combines TRBV5-1 with TRBJ1-6, with unresolved D. CDR1 SGHRS and CDR2 YFSETQ come from the germline V gene. This CDR3 has 14 amino acids. DNA for the CDR3: TGTGCCAGCAGCTTGGGTCTGAATAATTCACCCCTCCACTTT. Residues: CASSLGLNNSPLHF.